These 9 T cell receptor beta chains were sequenced from one sample in a study of tissue T cells after allogeneic stem cell transplantation. Only in-frame clones appear in the TCRdb table, and some are missing; sequencing was by immunoSEQ multiplex PCR. The data contain several thousand clones, 50% of them singletons. Indicated time point: mouse harvest day 7 after allogeneic transplant. Each mouse received 10^7 T-cell-depleted marrow cells plus 10^6 splenic CD5+ T cells by tail vein. The specimen sequenced was gut tissue. These receptors all stem from a female BALB/c mouse given C57BL/6 T cells with graft-versus-host disease after an allogeneic hematopoietic cell transplant.

About this clone: Gene names and germline match the mouse. The read is 1 residue too short to cover the CDR3 end, so that end is filled in from the germline J gene. This rearrangement joins TRBV14 to TRBJ2-7; TRBD1 is a possible D gene (5 bases). V was shortened by 5 bases and J by 3 bases, with 9 bases between the two germline ends. CDR1 SGHDT and CDR2 FRDEAV come from the germline V gene. The CDR3 has 12 amino acids. The CDR3 here is CASSRQIYEQYF. The CDR3 bases that were read are TGTGCCAGCAGCCGACAGATCTATGAACAGTAC.

For this clone: Gene names follow the mouse nomenclature. The CDR3 is cut off 1 residue early in the read; its end comes from the germline J gene. J is TRBJ1-4 and V is TRBV26; 7 bases fit TRBD1. The V and J ends lost 2 bases and 4 bases, in that order; junction bases with no gene match: 4. Germline CDR1 is KGHPV and CDR2 is FQNQEV (reference sequence). This CDR3 contains 15 residues. The CDR3 spells CASSLTGAGNERLFF. The DNA read from the CDR3 is TGTGCCAGCAGTCTGACAGGGGCGGGCAACGAAAGATTATTT.

As for this clone: Any gene name here is a mouse gene name. The read gets to within 1 residue of the CDR3 end, and the germline J gene fills in the rest. The sample contains more than one DNA sequence encoding this CDR3. The V gene is TRBV3, the J gene TRBJ2-7, with TRBD1 matching 8 bases. Germline CDR1 is SNHLY and CDR2 is FYNGKV (reference sequence). There are 14 residues in the CDR3. The junction had 3 bases not matched to a gene; V was cut back by 1 base and J by 4 bases. This CDR3 is CASSLGDRGYEQYF. The sequenced part of the CDR3 DNA is TGTGCCAGCAGCTTAGGAGACAGGGGATATGAACAGTAC.

Comment on this clone: Here the gene names and germline are mouse. The read gets to within 1 residue of the CDR3 end, and the germline J gene fills in the rest. The J gene is TRBJ2-4, the V gene TRBV26; D might be TRBD1 (6 bases). Germline V gene data show CDR1 as KGHPV and CDR2 as FQNQEV (reference sequence). Trimming removed 4 bases at V and 6 bases at J, with 11 bases between. The CDR3 loop spans 13 amino acids. This CDR3 reads CASSPRRGNTLYF. The covered CDR3 bases are TGTGCCAGCAGTCCCCGGAGGGGGAACACCTTGTAC.

The table lists this clone with a count of one. Germline and genes here are mouse. The DNA ends 1 residue before the CDR3 does, and the rest of the CDR3 is filled in from the germline J gene. The chain joins TRBV13-3 to TRBJ2-5; 7 bases fit TRBD1. This CDR3 spans 15 amino acids. CDR1 is NNHDY and CDR2 is SYVADS in the germline V gene. V lost 2 bases, J lost 1 base, and 4 bases stayed unmatched. This CDR3 reads CASSEGRGYQDTQYF. Partial CDR3 DNA: TGTGCCAGCAGTGAAGGCAGGGGGTACCAAGACACCCAGTAC.

Remarks on this clone: The germline and genes are mouse ones. The CDR3 is cut off 1 residue early in the read; its end comes from the germline J gene. This chain joins TRBV26 and TRBJ2-2; D unresolved. From germline, CDR1 is KGHPV and CDR2 FQNQEV (reference sequence). V gave up 6 bases and J gave up 0 bases, with 2 bases separating them. The CDR3 spans 12 residues. CDR3 region: CASRANTGQLYF. The sequenced part of the CDR3 DNA is TGTGCCAGCAGGGCAAACACCGGGCAGCTCTAC.

This clone was found a few times. Germline and genes here are mouse. Read data end 1 residue before the CDR3 end; the end is taken from the germline J gene. This sequence joins TRBV13-2 and TRBJ2-2; D remains unclear. The CDR3 covers 14 residues. The V gene lost 2 bases and the J gene lost 2 bases, with 7 bases spanning the gap. Germline V gene sequence: CDR1 NNHNN, CDR2 SYGAGS (reference sequence). The CDR3: CASGDGVNTGQLYF. The sequenced CDR3 bases are TGTGCCAGCGGTGACGGGGTTAACACCGGGCAGCTCTAC.

As to this clone: Gene labels here are mouse ones. The CDR3 bases that were read are TGTGGTGCTAGGGGACAAAGTGCAGAAACGCTGTAT. Its translation: CGARGQSAETLY. The CDR3 in its entirety is CGARGQSAETLYF. The rearrangement uses TRBV20 and TRBJ2-3; the D is unclear. The read falls 1 residue short of the CDR3 end, and the missing part is taken from the germline J gene. The germline V gene has CDR1 GFQATS and CDR2 STVNSAI. The CDR3 has 13 residues. V was shortened by 1 base and J by 0 bases, with 5 bases between the two germline ends.

Only a few counts were recorded for this clone. The genes are named according to mouse. The read gets to within 1 residue of the CDR3 end, and the germline J gene fills in the rest. The chain employs TRBV3 and TRBJ1-2, with 8 bases that match TRBD1. The germline gives CDR1 SNHLY, CDR2 FYNGKV (reference sequence). This CDR3 region has 14 residues. V lost 4 bases to trimming and J lost 0 bases; unmatched junction nucleotides: 1. The chain's CDR3 is CASSSTGANSDYTF. The CDR3 bases that were read are TGTGCCAGCAGCTCGACAGGGGCAAACTCCGACTACACC.